The text below deals with one T cell receptor beta chain. The clone's antigen remains unknown. One base away there is no much larger clone; base qualities are not given. This sample was included in a study of monozygotic twins with cystic fibrosis (dated by TCRdb to 2020 to 2023). Study-level background: Barcoded libraries were prepared from roughly 3 micrograms of fragmented DNA with approximately 15 PCR cycles. The study compared TCR beta repertoires within and between 16 monozygotic twin pairs with cystic fibrosis to assess genetic influence on V and J gene usage. Made up mostly of children and adolescents, the cohort included ten female and six male twin pairs ranging in age from roughly 2.0 to 40 years, with a median of about 9 years. On the day blood was drawn, the twins' weight-for-height and FEVPerc (FEV1 disease centile) were ranked against those of the roughly 990 cohort participants. Data for three of the twin pairs had previously been reported in another context. Summary of the overall study and its limitations: The greatest similarity to the co-twin was observed for V gene usage in 13 of 16 pairs and for J usage in 8 of 16 pairs, which suggested genetic constraints. Significantly higher nucleotide-identical clonotype sharing was observed within monozygotic CF twin pairs than between unrelated CF individuals (P = 0.000026, Mann-Whitney). Simpson clonality was generally low (median around 0.0095), suggesting a naive-dominated repertoire, with higher clonality in the most severely affected patients. No association turned up between shared CDR3 numbers and age, concordance or disease severity, and the cohort was small.

TCR beta CDR3 regions were amplified by multiplex PCR with the immunoSEQ immune profiling system according to the manufacturer's instructions. Sequencing was performed on an Illumina NextSeq system. Per the source publication's procedure: Sequence data were processed on the immunoSEQ Analyzer platform, and clonality was computed as the square root of Simpson's index of productive rearrangements. Jensen-Shannon distance served as the measure of similarity in V and J usage, while OLGA was used to compute CDR3 generation probabilities. Shared CDR3 sequences were searched against the immuneACCESS database (August 2020) and VDJdb (December 2020). The table was pulled from immuneACCESS by TCRdb, which kept in-frame rearrangements only. Such tables lose some clones; where checked, under half of the loss comes from unresolved V genes, and the rest has no known cause. D and trimming come from the DNA, and the V and J calls and clone size come from that table. The sample has some 33,000 clones on record, about 93% of them singletons. The top ten hold around 0.19% of the sample.

The twin pairs came from the European Cystic Fibrosis Twin and Sibling Study Cohort, which recruited patients from over a hundred CF clinics across 14 European countries. Both zygosity and CFTR genotype were checked in-house, and zygosity was tested with multiplex PCR across nine short tandem repeat loci. Peripheral blood was sampled from each twin, with clinical parameters recorded on the day of blood sampling. Genomic DNA was isolated from peripheral blood cells with phenol/chloroform and kept in TE buffer at 4 degrees C. Including the terminal cysteine and phenylalanine, the CDR3 comprises 15 residues. Just CDR3 DNA is preserved here, 45 bases in frame from base 1. Trimming leaves V shorter by 3 bases and J shorter by 8 bases, with the junction holding 8 bases beyond the gene matches. CDR1 and CDR2, looked up from the germline V gene (reference sequence), are LNHDA and SQIVND.

Sample: blood. The sequence links TRBV19 to TRBJ2-1; 9 nucleotides in the junction match TRBD2. The TCR sequence derives from a boy younger than 10 with cystic fibrosis. The CDR3 reads as follows: CASSMQERGEDEQFF. The sequenced DNA: TGTGCCAGTAGTATGCAGGAGCGGGGGGAGGATGAGCAGTTCTTC.